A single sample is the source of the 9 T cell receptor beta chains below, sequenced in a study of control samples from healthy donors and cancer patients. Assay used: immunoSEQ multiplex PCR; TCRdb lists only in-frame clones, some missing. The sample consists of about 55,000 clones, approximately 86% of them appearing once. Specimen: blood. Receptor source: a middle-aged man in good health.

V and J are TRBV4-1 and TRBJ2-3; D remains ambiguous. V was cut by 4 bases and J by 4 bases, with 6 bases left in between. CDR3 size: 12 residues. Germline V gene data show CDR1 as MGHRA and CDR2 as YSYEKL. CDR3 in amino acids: CASSPRSDTQYF. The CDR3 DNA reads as TGCGCCAGCAGCCCGCGTTCAGATACGCAGTATTTT.

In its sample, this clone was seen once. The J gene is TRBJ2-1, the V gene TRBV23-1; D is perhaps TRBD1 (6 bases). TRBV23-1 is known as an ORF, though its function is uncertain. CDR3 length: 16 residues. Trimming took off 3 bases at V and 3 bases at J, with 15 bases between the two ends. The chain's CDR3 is CASSHPSNRVYNEQFF. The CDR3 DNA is TGCGCCAGCAGTCATCCGTCGAACAGGGTCTACAATGAGCAGTTCTTC.

CDR3 amino acids: CASSLFQTDTDTQYF. In DNA, the CDR3 is TGTGCCAGCAGTTTATTTCAGACCGACACAGATACGCAGTATTTT. The chain employs TRBV28 and TRBJ2-3; D not certain. The length of the CDR3 is 15 residues. Between the trimmed V and J ends, which lost 1 base and 2 bases, there was a span of 10 bases. From germline, CDR1 is MDHEN and CDR2 SYDVKM.

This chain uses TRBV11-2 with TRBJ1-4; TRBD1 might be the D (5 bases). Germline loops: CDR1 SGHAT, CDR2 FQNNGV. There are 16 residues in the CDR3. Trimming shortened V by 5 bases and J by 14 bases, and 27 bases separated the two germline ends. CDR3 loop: CASSAEGRDLGKTLFF. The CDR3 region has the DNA TGTGCCAGCAGCGCAGAGGGGAGGGACCTAGGAAAAACGCTGTTTTTT. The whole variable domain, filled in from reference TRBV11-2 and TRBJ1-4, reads EAGVAQSPRYKIIEKRQSVAFWCNPISGHATLYWYQQILGQGPKLLIQFQNNGVVDDSQLPKDRFSAERLKGVDSTLKIQPAKLEDSAVYLCASSAEGRDLGKTLFFGSGTQLSVL.

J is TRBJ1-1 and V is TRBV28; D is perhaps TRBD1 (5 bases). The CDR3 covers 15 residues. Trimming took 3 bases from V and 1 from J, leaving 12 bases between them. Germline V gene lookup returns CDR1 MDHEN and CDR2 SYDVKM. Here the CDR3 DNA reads TGTGCCAGCAGTTTTGGGGGGAACCAGAACACTGAAGCTTTCTTT. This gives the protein CASSFGGNQNTEAFF.

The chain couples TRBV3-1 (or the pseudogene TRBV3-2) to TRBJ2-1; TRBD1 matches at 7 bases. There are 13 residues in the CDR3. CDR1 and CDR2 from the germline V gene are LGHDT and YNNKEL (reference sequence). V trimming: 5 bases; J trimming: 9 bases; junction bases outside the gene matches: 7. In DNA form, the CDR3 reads TGTGCCAGCAGCTCCTACAGGGGCGCTGAGCAGTTCTTC. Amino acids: CASSSYRGAEQFF.

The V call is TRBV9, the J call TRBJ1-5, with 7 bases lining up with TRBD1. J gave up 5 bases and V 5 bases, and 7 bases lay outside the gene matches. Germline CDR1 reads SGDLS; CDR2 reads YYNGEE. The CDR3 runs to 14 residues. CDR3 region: CASSFSQGDQPQHF. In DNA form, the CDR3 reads TGTGCCAGCAGTTTCTCCCAGGGGGATCAGCCCCAGCATTTT.

The CDR3 DNA reads as TGTGCCAGCAGTTACTCCCTTCTGGGTAGCGGGAGGTCGGATGAGCAGTACTTC. This sequence encodes CASSYSLLGSGRSDEQYF. This rearrangement joins TRBV6-2 or TRBV6-3 to TRBJ2-7; 10 positions match TRBD2. The CDR3 contains 18 residues. Trimming removed 0 bases from V and 7 bases from J; junction bases left unmatched: 15. The germline V gene encodes CDR1 MNHEY and CDR2 SVGEGT.

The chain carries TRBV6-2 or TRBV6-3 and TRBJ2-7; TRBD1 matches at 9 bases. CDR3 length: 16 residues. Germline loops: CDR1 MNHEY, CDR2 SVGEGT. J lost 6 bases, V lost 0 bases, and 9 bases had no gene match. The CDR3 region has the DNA TGTGCCAGCAGTTACTCGAGGGGGACAGGGATAGTCGAGCAGTACTTC. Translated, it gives CASSYSRGTGIVEQYF.